This TCR beta chain emerged from a study of cytomegalovirus exposure and HLA in healthy donors (dated by TCRdb to about 2017). The study in broad terms: An earlier analysis of approximately 590 of the donors reported more than 250 Gb of sequence data and 100 million to 130 million unique TCR beta sequences from some 180 million T cells. Around 320 gigabases of sequencing data and 78 million or so unique TCR sequences were included in an early release covering around 600 HLA-typed donors. Of the 398 genotyped donors, approximately 80% fell in the genetic ancestry cluster associated with self-reported Caucasian donors. The study aimed to test whether cataloging public T cell receptors could reveal signatures of past pathogen exposure. Using immunosequencing, the study profiled T cell repertoires from 500 to 800 subjects and related those repertoires to cytomegalovirus serostatus. Along with the approximately 700-subject first cohort, a separate validation cohort of over a hundred different subjects was used. The study combined high-throughput TCR immunosequencing, statistical association of individual TCRs with disease status, and machine learning to predict cytomegalovirus infection status. A later analysis re-examined previously published TCR beta repertoires from more than 600 donors and added high-resolution HLA genotyping to investigate patterns of TCR occurrence. In the later analysis, no new phenotypic data were used to find candidate immune exposures; instead, reliance was placed on TCR beta sequences and their occurrence across donors. An earlier analysis of several hundred of the donors used high-throughput TCR beta sequencing to judge whether each TCR beta V gene segment behaved as functional or pseudogenic. Alongside the repertoire data, information on donor age, sex, ethnicity and CMV serostatus was compiled. In a later genetic analysis, genome-wide SNP genotypes for about three fifths of the roughly 670 donors were used, and that subset was treated as a discovery cohort. Every discovery cohort repertoire had been produced on one sequencing platform. HLA typing covered class I and class II loci at four-digit resolution. The number of typed donors differed by locus: roughly 629-640 for A, B, C, DRB1 and DQB1; some 500 for DQA1; around 610 for DPA1; and some 450 for DPB1. Because of strong linkage in the cohort, four or five DR-DQ haplotypes were treated as single units for association and clustering. On average, 235,054 unique TCR beta nucleotide sequences were sequenced per donor among 398 genotyped donors of the cohort, with around 19% of those sequences being non-productive.

Concerning this clone: Its antigen remains unidentified. Base qualities are not provided; no much larger clone lies one nucleotide away.

The library relied on the immunoSEQ multiplex PCR assay. A mixture of 60 forward primers for TCR Vbeta segments and 13 reverse primers for TCR Jbeta segments was used in the multiplex PCR. The CDR3 region of rearranged TCR beta genes was amplified from genomic DNA by a multiplex PCR assay. On the Illumina HiSeq System, the amplified TCR beta libraries were sequenced as 87-base-pair reads. On the study's bioinformatics: In a later analysis, tens of millions of unique TCR beta chains were counted across the roughly 610 repertoires, and roughly 11 million of these chains were shared by at least two donors. A nearest-neighbor algorithm error-corrected the raw reads and collapsed the reads into unique sequences, merging closely related sequences to remove PCR and sequencing errors. Alignment of CDR3 sequences to IMGT reference sequences was used to assign V, D and J gene segments. For a sequence to be retained, a match of at least six nucleotides to both a V gene segment and a J gene segment was required. A rearrangement was called productive if the CDR3 had no stop codons and remained in frame with V and J, and every other rearrangement was called non-productive. CDR3 was defined by IMGT convention, running from the second conserved V-encoded cysteine to the conserved J-encoded phenylalanine. Sequences without an unambiguous match to a single V gene segment were excluded from the earlier analysis of 450 to 650 of the donors. In an earlier analysis of 587 of the donors, a V segment was called functional when productive rearrangements were above 56.7%, and segregating when the standard deviation between donors exceeded 5%. A statistical classification framework was developed to diagnose cytomegalovirus status using the catalog of TCR beta chain sequences. A later analysis assigned V and J genes by comparing TCR nucleotide sequences with IMGT/GENE-DB human TR gene sequences. In a later analysis, CDR3 sequences and most-parsimonious VDJ recombination scenarios were assigned using the TCRdist pipeline. In a later analysis, each TCR beta chain was defined by its CDR3 amino acid sequence together with its V-gene family, and reads lacking a unique V-gene family were excluded. In a later analysis, 450 to 600 highly shared, low-generation-probability nucleotide sequences were removed to address suspected cross-contamination and a sequencing artifact. A later analysis calculated a clonal expansion index for each public chain from normalized within-repertoire ranks of inferred template counts. Generation probabilities in a later analysis came from a VDJ recombination model fitted to out-of-frame rearrangements, and those results were checked against IGoR. In a later analysis, TCR-TCR, TCR-HLA and TCR-CMV co-occurrence was scored with hypergeometric tests, and a repertoire-size bias correction was applied to TCR pairs. A later analysis estimated false discovery rates by permuting HLA or CMV assignments 20 times. In a later analysis, co-occurring TCRs were grouped with DBSCAN, and TCRdist sequence similarity was added when clustering was performed within HLA-allele-positive subsets. For co-occurrence clustering, repertoires with fewer than 30,000 or more than 120,000 public chains were excluded, along with four or five repertoires with anomalous nucleotide sharing. Held by TCRdb, this immuneACCESS table contains in-frame sequences only and omits some clones. Under half of the omission traces to an unresolved V gene where checked; the cause of the rest is unknown. From that table come the V and J calls and clone size; the DNA was used to work out D and trimming. Across this sample there are about 200,000 clones, with roughly 77% seen only once. 0.35% to 0.5% of the sample is taken by the ten largest.

The cohort consisted of hundreds of healthy bone marrow donors. At the time of sampling, every cohort member was nominally healthy, though immune exposures that went unrecorded were likely present. The donor tested CMV seropositive, placing the donor among the 290 or so seropositive members of the cohort. A peripheral blood sample was provided by each donor, and peripheral blood mononuclear cells were used for TCR beta sequencing. Genomic DNA extraction from the blood cell samples was performed with the Qiagen DNeasy Blood Extraction Kit. Overall study outcomes, separate from this receptor: In vitro tests confirmed that a few of the cytomegalovirus-associated TCR beta chains recognize cytomegalovirus antigens. The sequencing pipeline was judged likely to have produced a cluster of highly shared sequence variants as a technical artifact. Correlated functional status among segregating V segments might be attributable to linkage disequilibrium, but an unknown experimental factor could not be ruled out. A later analysis found that most CMV-associated TCR beta chains appeared HLA-restricted, with HLA associations seemingly driven largely by CMV exposure. In this cohort, only TCR beta chains were sequenced, and detectable features were limited by the absence of alpha or paired-chain data. CMV serostatus was the only immune exposure information available for the cohort. Some IMGT-functional V segments, including TRBV6-2 and TRBV6-3, could not be distinguished by the 87-base-pair reads and were therefore excluded. A further reported finding was that TCR beta sequences accurately predicted the HLA-A and HLA-B alleles for most subjects in the first cohort. An association between a missense DCLRE1C variant and V-gene and J-gene trimming of TCR beta chains was found in a later genetic analysis and replicated in an independent cohort. In an earlier analysis of approximately 590 of the donors, most TCR beta V segments were observed in productive rearrangements about 87% or about 30% of the time, broadly matching IMGT annotations. Presence/absence analyses assumed roughly uniform sequencing depth across donors, an assumption that may not hold. A later analysis found that HLA-associated TCR beta chains were more clonally expanded and had lower generation probabilities than equally common non-associated chains. According to the authors, the approach could potentially be generalized to other disease states and immunological phenotypes. A later genetic analysis reported fewer N-insertions in productive TCRs among donors in an Asian-associated ancestry cluster than the roughly 690-donor mean. In a later analysis, TCR association rates were found to vary across HLA loci, with the most associated TCRs seen for DRB1 alleles and the fewest for HLA-C alleles. According to a later analysis, parvovirus B19, influenza, CMV and Epstein-Barr virus appeared linked to several top co-occurrence clusters. While some public TCRs were present in many individuals, most TCR sequences turned up only very rarely across donors. In the study, 150 to 200 TCR beta chains were listed as associated with cytomegalovirus. Fewer than 20 rarely observed V segments, including chromosome 9 orphons, were excluded from the earlier analysis of a few hundred of the donors because counts were too low. At a false discovery rate of 0.05, a later analysis linked around 17,000 TCR beta sequences to specific HLA alleles. When HLA alleles, especially DR and DQ, strongly co-occurred, attributing TCR associations to individual alleles was difficult. In both the original and validation cohorts, the classifier was reported to diagnose cytomegalovirus status with high specificity and sensitivity. Because some donors lacked HLA typing at each locus, the association tests relied only on the typed subset.

The CDR3 has 16 amino acids, counting the end cysteine and phenylalanine. Just the 48-base CDR3 DNA is kept, in frame starting at base 1. Deletion took 0 bases off V and 0 bases off J, with a span of 10 bases between the germline ends. As encoded in the germline V gene, CDR1 is MNHEY while CDR2 is SVGAGI. This chain joins TRBV6-5 to TRBJ2-3; TRBD2 is possibly the D segment (6 matching bases). Specimen: PBMCs. This sequence originates from a male donor in good health and CMV-seropositive. The CDR3 protein: CASSYSGGTSTDTQYF. The DNA sequence follows: TGTGCCAGCAGTTACTCAGGCGGGACTAGCACAGATACGCAGTATTTT.